A selection of T cell receptor beta chains follows, all from one sample in a study of PD-1 blockade in classical Hodgkin lymphoma. Repertoires were generated with immunoSEQ multiplex PCR, while TCRdb's copy carries only in-frame clones and drops some. The sample shows about 54,000 clones, around 93% of them seen only once. Sequences were derived from peripheral blood mononuclear cells (PBMCs), sampled before the second cycle of nivolumab. The source of these receptors is a human donor with classical Hodgkin lymphoma. CDR3s include the opening cysteine and the closing phenylalanine or tryptophan. D genes are given only for firm matches. Part of the rows lack a size; the others show once, few, many or a class for expanded clones.

D gene	J gene	clone size	V gene	CDR3 DNA	CDR3 protein
NA	TRBJ2-7	NA	TRBV6-4	TGTGCCAGCAGCTGCCGGGACTTCTCCTACGAGCAGTACTTC	CASSCRDFSYEQYF
TRBD2	TRBJ2-3	NA	TRBV5-1	TGCGCCAGCAGCTTAAGCGGGGGTCTGCTGAGCACAGATACGCAGTATTTT	CASSLSGGLLSTDTQYF
TRBD1	TRBJ1-1	NA	TRBV2	TGTGCCAGCAAGACTACAGGGGGCCCTGAAGCTTTCTTT	CASKTTGGPEAFF
NA	TRBJ2-7	NA	TRBV28	TGTGCCAGCAGTTTACCCCGGACAGACCCACCCTACGAGCAGTACTTC	CASSLPRTDPPYEQYF
TRBD2	TRBJ2-1	NA	TRBV9	TGTGCCAGCAGCCCCCAGTCGGTAGCGGGAGGCCCTGAGCAGTTCTTC	CASSPQSVAGGPEQFF
NA	TRBJ1-6	NA	TRBV6-5	TGTGCCAGCAGTTACGAAGGCACTTTGGAGAATTCACCCCTCCACTTT	CASSYEGTLENSPLHF
TRBD1	TRBJ1-1	NA	TRBV5-8	TGTGCCAGCAGCTCTTACAGGGGAGCCACTGAAGCTTTCTTT	CASSSYRGATEAFF
NA	TRBJ2-7	NA	TRBV6-5	TGTGCCAGCAGCCCGGACCGATCAGAGTCCTACGAGCAGTACTTC	CASSPDRSESYEQYF
TRBD1	TRBJ1-1	NA	TRBV7-9	TGTGCCAGCAGCTCACAGGACAGGTGGTCTGAAGCTTTCTTT	CASSSQDRWSEAFF
TRBD1	TRBJ2-7	few	TRBV15	TGTGCCACCAGCGCCCCAGAGCAGGGGGCCTACGAGCAGTACTTC	CATSAPEQGAYEQYF
TRBD1	TRBJ2-7	NA	TRBV9	TGTGCCAGCAGCGTTGGGACAGGGCTCAATTACGAGCAGTACTTC	CASSVGTGLNYEQYF
NA	TRBJ1-1	NA	TRBV9	TGTGCCAGCAGCGTAGCTTCATCAGATGAAGCTTTCTTT	CASSVASSDEAFF
NA	TRBJ2-3	NA	TRBV19	TGTGCCAGTAGTATAGATTGGGATGCAGGGGATTATAAAGATACGCAGTATTTT	CASSIDWDAGDYKDTQYF
NA	TRBJ1-1	NA	TRBV5-4	TGTGCCAGCAGCATACAGGGAGCGGACACTGAAGCTTTCTTT	CASSIQGADTEAFF
NA	TRBJ2-5	NA	TRBV28	TGTGCCAGCAGTTCCCGAGAGACCCAGTACTTC	CASSSRETQYF
TRBD2	TRBJ2-1	NA	TRBV25-1	TGTGCCAGCAGTGGGGCTAGCGGGAGACTCGGCACCTACAATGAGCAGTTCTTC	CASSGASGRLGTYNEQFF
NA	TRBJ2-5	NA	TRBV6-5	TGTGCCAGCAGTTACTTTGCGAACTCTGAGACCCAGTACTTC	CASSYFANSETQYF
NA	TRBJ2-5	NA	TRBV5-6	TGTGCCAGCAGCTTGCTACTGGAGACCCAGTACTTC	CASSLLLETQYF
TRBD1	TRBJ2-5	once	TRBV5-4	TGTGCCAGCAGCCCCGGGACAGGGAGAGAGACCCAGTACTTC	CASSPGTGRETQYF
NA	TRBJ2-7	NA	TRBV5-4	TGTGCCAGCAGCTTGGGGTTATATAACGAGCAGTACTTC	CASSLGLYNEQYF
TRBD2	TRBJ2-7	NA	TRBV9	TGTGCCAGCAGCGTACAGGGAGGGCCCTACGAGCAGTACTTC	CASSVQGGPYEQYF
NA	TRBJ1-2	NA	TRBV9	TGTGCCAGCAGCGTATCTCAGGGGCAGGTCTATGGCTACACCTTC	CASSVSQGQVYGYTF
TRBD2	TRBJ2-5	NA	TRBV25-1	TGTGCCAGCAGTAGCCTAGCGGGAGGGGGGGAGACCCAGTACTTC	CASSSLAGGGETQYF
TRBD2	TRBJ2-7	NA	TRBV27	TGTGCCAGCAGTTTAGGGACTAGAGGGTCCTACGAGCAGTACTTC	CASSLGTRGSYEQYF
TRBD1	TRBJ1-2	NA	TRBV7-2	TGTGCCAGCAGCCTCGGACAGGAGAACTATGGCTACACCTTC	CASSLGQENYGYTF
TRBD1	TRBJ1-6	NA	TRBV9	TGTGCCAGCAGCGTAGCGCAGGGGGGGTCACCCCTCCACTTT	CASSVAQGGSPLHF
NA	TRBJ2-1	few	TRBV4-3	TGCGCCAGCAGCTCTCGTGTAGTGGGACCCTACAATGAGCAGTTCTTC	CASSSRVVGPYNEQFF
TRBD1	TRBJ1-3	NA	TRBV14	TGTGCCAGCAGCCAGACCGACAGGGTTCCCCTCTCTGGAAACACCATATATTTT	CASSQTDRVPLSGNTIYF
NA	TRBJ2-7	NA	TRBV21-1	TGTGCCAGCAGCAAAGCGTTCGGACTAGCGGGGGACTCCTACGAGCAGTACTTC	CASSKAFGLAGDSYEQYF
NA	TRBJ1-1	NA	TRBV12-5	TGTGCTAGTGGTGGATCTATGAACACTGAAGCTTTCTTT	CASGGSMNTEAFF
NA	TRBJ1-2	NA	TRBV7-3	TGTGCCAGCAGCTTAACTGACGGCTATGGCTACACCTTC	CASSLTDGYGYTF
NA	TRBJ2-1	once	TRBV7-7	TGTGCCAGCAGCCCCCGCCCGGGGACTTTGTACAATGAGCAGTTCTTC	CASSPRPGTLYNEQFF
NA	TRBJ2-3	NA	TRBV5-1	TGCGCCAGCAGCTTGGAATTAGCGGGCACAGATACGCAGTATTTT	CASSLELAGTDTQYF
NA	TRBJ1-4	NA	TRBV11-2	TGTGCCAGCAGCTTAATGCTCCTTCCCCATGAAAAACTGTTTTTT	CASSLMLLPHEKLFF
NA	TRBJ2-7	few	TRBV21-1	TGTGCCAGCAGCAAAAAGTCAGAACAAGGCTCCTACGAGCAGTACTTC	CASSKKSEQGSYEQYF
TRBD1	TRBJ2-7	once	TRBV5-1	TGCGCCAGCAGCTTGGCCGGGACAGGGACAGGGGAGCAGTACTTC	CASSLAGTGTGEQYF
NA	TRBJ1-5	NA	TRBV28	TGTGCCAGCAGTCCCCTCAATCAGCCCCAGCATTTT	CASSPLNQPQHF
TRBD1	TRBJ1-2	NA	TRBV18	TGTGCCAGCTCACGGGATGGGGACAGGGGCGTCTATGGCTACACCTTC	CASSRDGDRGVYGYTF
NA	TRBJ1-4	NA	TRBV28	TGTGCCAGCCACTTAGGTATAACGACTACTAATGAAAAACTGTTTTTT	CASHLGITTTNEKLFF
TRBD2	TRBJ2-7	NA	TRBV7-6	TGTGCCAGCAGCTTGGGACTAGCTCCCTACGAGCAGTACTTC	CASSLGLAPYEQYF
NA	TRBJ2-3	NA	TRBV28	TGTGCCAGCACCTCAGGGAGTGGGGGGACAGATACGCAGTATTTT	CASTSGSGGTDTQYF
NA	TRBJ2-2	once	TRBV9	TGTGCCAGCAGCGTAAGCACGGGCGCTAGGGTGGGCACCGGGGAGCTGTTTTTT	CASSVSTGARVGTGELFF
NA	TRBJ1-1	NA	TRBV7-8	TGTGCCAGCAGCTTAGAGGGGAACACTGAAGCTTTCTTT	CASSLEGNTEAFF
NA	TRBJ2-3	NA	TRBV27	TGTGCCAGCAGTTTCCTCGCAAGCCAGCTCACAGATACGCAGTATTTT	CASSFLASQLTDTQYF
TRBD1	TRBJ1-1	NA	TRBV6-1	TGTGCCGGCCTTTTAACAGGGGACACTGAAGCTTTCTTT	CAGLLTGDTEAFF
TRBD2	TRBJ2-3	NA	TRBV10-3	TGTGCCATCAGTCATTCTTCTAGCGGGGCGAGCACAGATACGCAGTATTTT	CAISHSSSGASTDTQYF
TRBD1	TRBJ2-7	NA	TRBV5-6	TGTGCCAGCAGCTTATTTGGACAGGGCACCTACGAGCAGTACTTC	CASSLFGQGTYEQYF
NA	TRBJ1-1	NA	TRBV18	TGTGCCAGCTCACCGGAGTTTCAGTGGGAGGACACTGAAGCTTTCTTT	CASSPEFQWEDTEAFF
NA	TRBJ2-1	NA	TRBV19	TGTGCCAGTAGTAATCACAGGGAGAGCTCCTACAATGAGCAGTTCTTC	CASSNHRESSYNEQFF
NA	TRBJ2-7	NA	TRBV5-1	TGCGCCAGCAGCTCCCGGGACGGCTACGAGCAGTACTTC	CASSSRDGYEQYF
TRBD1	TRBJ2-2	NA	TRBV2	TGTGCCAGCAGACTGACAGGGGGCGGGACCGGGGAGCTGTTTTTT	CASRLTGGGTGELFF
NA	TRBJ1-1	NA	TRBV10-3	TGTGCCATCAGGGCAACCTTAAACACTGAAGCTTTCTTT	CAIRATLNTEAFF
TRBD2	TRBJ2-3	NA	TRBV11-2	TGTGCCAGCAGCTTAGAGGCTAGCGGGGGTAGCACAGATACGCAGTATTTT	CASSLEASGGSTDTQYF
NA	TRBJ1-3	once	TRBV6-1	TGTGCCACTTCGAGAAACACCATATATTTT	CATSRNTIYF
NA	TRBJ1-2	once	TRBV27	TGTGCCAGCAGTTTTACCGAATCGGATGGCTACACCTTC	CASSFTESDGYTF
NA	TRBJ2-1	NA	TRBV27	TGTGCCAGCAGTGTATACAATGAGCAGTTCTTC	CASSVYNEQFF
NA	TRBJ1-1	NA	TRBV29-1	TGCAGCGTTGAAGTAATGGGGGAGAACACTGAAGCTTTCTTT	CSVEVMGENTEAFF